The T cell receptor (beta chain) under discussion was sequenced for a study of T-cell reconstitution after alpha-beta-depleted transplantation in children. Study results and caveats: It was reported that alpha-beta T cells came from several hundred expanded graft clones (about two months after transplant). At the one-year point after transplant, T-cell counts and TCRbeta diversity were found to come mostly from T cells that had been newly produced.

The sample holds a few counts of this clonotype. The antigen is unknown. Using unique molecular identifiers, the investigators prepared the TCRbeta library. MiXCR, run by TCRdb on the PCR reads, gives a single entry per CDR3 protein. There are about 980,000 distinct CDR3 sequences in the sample; roughly 29% occur only once, and roughly 31% lies in the top ten. The input for sequencing was PBMCs, mostly from graft donor cells, taken 360 days after TCRalphabeta/CD19-depleted stem cell transplant. The sequence derives from a boy less than two years old who had a stem cell transplant for SCID, so the T cells may come from the graft donor.

This CDR3 is CASRLAGGPNEQFF. In nucleotides, the CDR3 is TGTGCCAGCAGGCTAGCGGGGGGGCCTAATGAGCAGTTCTTC. V is TRBV3-1 and J is TRBJ2-1, with 12 nucleotides matching TRBD2. In germline, CDR1 is LGHDT, CDR2 YNNKEL (reference sequence). This CDR3 region has 14 residues. J was trimmed by 7 bases and V by 6 bases; bases with no gene match: 4.